The 26 T cell receptor beta chains listed next were all sequenced from one sample in a study of radiotherapy plus CTLA-4 blockade in lung cancer. Assay used: immunoSEQ multiplex PCR; TCRdb lists only in-frame clones, some missing. Of roughly 110,000 clones listed, 81% are singletons. The sample in question was peripheral blood, obtained from a patient treated with radiotherapy plus ipilimumab. Receptors originate from a human donor with non-small cell lung cancer that progressed on radiotherapy plus ipilimumab. Some clones in this sample may be carry-over from other donors' samples.

The V and J genes are TRBV7-2 and TRBJ2-1, with D possibly matching TRBD1 (6 bases). Trimming took off 6 bases at V and 6 bases at J, with 12 bases between the two ends. This CDR3 has 13 residues. Germline V gives CDR1 SGHTA, CDR2 FQGNSA. The DNA of the CDR3 is TGTGCCAGCAGAAACGGACAGATCAATGAGCAGTTCTTC. Amino acid sequence: CASRNGQINEQFF. The full variable domain, with the rest looked up from reference TRBV7-2 and TRBJ2-1, is GAGVSQSPSNKVTEKGKDVELRCDPISGHTALYWYRQSLGQGLEFLIYFQGNSAPDKSGLPSDRFSAERTGGSVSTLTIQRTQQEDSAVYLCASRNGQINEQFFGPGTRLTVL.

This chain connects TRBV11-1 to TRBJ2-2, with D possibly being TRBD2 (5 bases). Germline V gene data show CDR1 as SGHAT and CDR2 as FQDESV (reference sequence). CDR3 length: 15 residues. Between the trimmed V and J ends, which lost 3 bases and 6 bases, there was a span of 14 bases. The CDR3 DNA is TGTGCCAGCAGCTTTAGTCTAGCAAGCGCCGGGGAGCTGTTTTTT. Its protein is CASSFSLASAGELFF.

This clone was detected only once. The V call is TRBV5-1, the J call TRBJ2-3; 13 bases match TRBD2. With V trimmed by 4 bases and J by 0 bases, 11 bases remained unmatched. The CDR3 extends over 19 amino acids. Germline CDR1 is SGHRS and CDR2 is YFSETQ. The CDR3, as DNA: TGCGCCAGCAGCCGAAATCCTGGGACTAGCGGGGCCAGCACAGATACGCAGTATTTT. It encodes CASSRNPGTSGASTDTQYF.

The V gene is TRBV2, the J gene TRBJ1-5; D unresolved. The CDR3 totals 12 residues. Per the germline V gene, CDR1 is SNHLY and CDR2 is FYNNEI. V dropped 6 bases and J dropped 3 bases, with 6 bases sitting between them. This chain's CDR3 is CASRGINQPQHF. The CDR3 DNA sequence: TGTGCCAGCAGGGGGATCAATCAGCCCCAGCATTTT.

The chain links TRBV18 to TRBJ1-1; TRBD1 matches at 7 bases. Trimming took 4 bases from V and 7 from J; bases not matched to a gene: 9. Germline V CDR1 and CDR2: KGHSH, LQKENI. The CDR3 has 14 residues. The CDR3 reads CASSQQTGYVEAFF. CDR3 coding DNA: TGTGCCAGCTCACAACAGACAGGGTACGTTGAAGCTTTCTTT. Filled out from reference TRBV18 and TRBJ1-1, the complete variable domain reads NAGVMQNPRHLVRRRGQEARLRCSPMKGHSHVYWYRQLPEEGLKFMVYLQKENIIDESGMPKERFSAEFPKEGPSILRIQQVVRGDSAAYFCASSQQTGYVEAFFGQGTRLTVV.

This clone was observed a few times. This chain connects TRBV18 to TRBJ2-3; D possibly corresponds to TRBD1 (7 bases). The V gene lost 0 bases and the J gene lost 2 bases, with 12 bases spanning the gap. The CDR3 runs 16 residues. Germline CDR1 and CDR2: KGHSH and LQKENI. The chain's CDR3 is CASSPPGRGVTDTQYF. CDR3 in DNA: TGTGCCAGCTCACCACCGGGCAGGGGGGTCACAGATACGCAGTATTTT.

The V and J genes are TRBV6-6 and TRBJ1-3; D is undetermined. The CDR3 totals 15 residues. Germline V gene sequence: CDR1 MNHNY, CDR2 SVGAGI (reference sequence). The V gene lost 0 bases and the J gene lost 2 bases, with 8 bases spanning the gap. In DNA, the CDR3 is TGTGCCAGCAGTTACTCTTTGGCAGCTGGAAACACCATATATTTT. Translated: CASSYSLAAGNTIYF.

The chain recombines TRBV5-1 with TRBJ2-7, with 9 bases lining up with TRBD1. This CDR3 is built from 14 residues. CDR1 and CDR2 (germline): SGHRS, YFSETQ. V lost 4 bases to trimming and J lost 3 bases; unmatched junction nucleotides: 5. The CDR3 DNA reads TGCGCCAGCAGCCTTGGGGGACAGGGCTACGAGCAGTACTTC. Its translation: CASSLGGQGYEQYF.

V and J are TRBV11-2 and TRBJ2-2, with a tentative D call TRBD2 (6 bases). Germline V gene data show CDR1 as SGHAT and CDR2 as FQNNGV. V gave up 7 bases and J gave up 3 bases, with 18 bases separating them. The CDR3 length is 16 residues. The CDR3, as DNA: TGTGCCAGCACCGCCCGGGCAGGGACTGACACCGGGGAGCTGTTTTTT. Residues: CASTARAGTDTGELFF.

CDR3 sequence (DNA): TGTGCCAGCAGCTCCGACGGCTCTTGGCGAGCTTTCTTT. Protein sequence: CASSSDGSWRAFF. The chain joins TRBV7-2 to TRBJ1-1; D remains unclear. Per the germline V gene, CDR1 is SGHTA and CDR2 is FQGNSA. The V end lost 4 bases, the J end lost 10 bases, and 16 bases lay between the germline ends. This CDR3 has 13 residues.

Of note for this clone: This CDR3 is also generated by other DNA sequences in the sample. V usage is TRBV7-8 and J usage is TRBJ2-5, with 8 bases matching TRBD1. CDR3 length: 13 residues. V shed 5 bases and J 5 bases; nucleotides not matched to a gene: 4. Germline-derived CDR1 and CDR2 are SGHVS and FQNEAQ. The CDR3 coding sequence is TGTGCCAGCAGCCCAGACAGGGGTGAGACCCAGTACTTC. Encoded protein: CASSPDRGETQYF.

This chain links TRBV6-4 with TRBJ2-2; the D gene is possibly TRBD1 (6 bases). The CDR3 length is 16 residues. Germline-derived CDR1 and CDR2 are MRHNA and SNTAGT. Trimming shortened V by 2 bases and J by 3 bases, and 13 bases separated the two germline ends. Here the CDR3 reads CASSDRAGADTGELFF. CDR3 DNA: TGTGCCAGCAGTGACCGCGCAGGGGCGGACACCGGGGAGCTGTTTTTT.

This rearrangement joins TRBV9 to TRBJ2-7; 8 bases are shared with TRBD2. Per germline, CDR1 SGDLS and CDR2 YYNGEE. The V and J ends lost 2 bases and 3 bases, in that order; junction bases with no gene match: 10. There are 16 residues in the CDR3. The CDR3 sequence: CASSVWMLAGNYEQYF. The CDR3 nucleotides read TGTGCCAGCAGCGTGTGGATGTTAGCGGGGAACTACGAGCAGTACTTC. Supplemented by reference TRBV9 and TRBJ2-7, the full variable domain reads DSGVTQTPKHLITATGQRVTLRCSPRSGDLSVYWYQQSLDQGLQFLIQYYNGEERAKGNILERFSAQQFPDLHSELNLSSLELGDSALYFCASSVWMLAGNYEQYFGPGTRLTVT.

This chain uses TRBV29-1 with TRBJ2-6, with D possibly TRBD2 on 6 matching bases. Trimming pared 4 bases from V and 2 bases from J, leaving 9 bases between. Per the germline V gene, CDR1 is SQVTM and CDR2 is ANQGSEA. This CDR3 has 14 amino acids. CDR3 loop: CSVAGGAGANVLTF. The CDR3 nucleotides are TGCAGCGTTGCTGGCGGGGCTGGGGCCAACGTCCTGACTTTC.

The V call is TRBV7-8, the J call TRBJ2-3; no clear D gene. Per germline, CDR1 SGHVS and CDR2 FQNEAQ. Trimming took 5 bases from V and 1 from J, leaving 25 bases between them. The CDR3 sequence is 19 residues long. CDR3 sequence reads: CASSKFRLGYEKGTDTQYF. The CDR3 coding sequence is TGTGCCAGCAGCAAGTTCCGGCTCGGGTACGAGAAAGGCACAGATACGCAGTATTTT.

This sequence joins TRBV10-3 and TRBJ2-1; no clear D. CDR3 length equals 12 residues. Germline V gene sequence: CDR1 ENHRY, CDR2 SYGVKD. Trimming took off 6 bases at V and 6 bases at J, with 9 bases between the two ends. CDR3 amino acids: CAISSRGNEQFF. DNA for the CDR3: TGTGCCATCAGCTCTAGAGGCAATGAGCAGTTCTTC.

The CDR3 sequence is CASSWRQGGGYTF. DNA for the CDR3: TGTGCCAGCAGCTGGCGACAGGGGGGTGGCTACACCTTC. V and J are TRBV7-3 and TRBJ1-2; 9 bases map to TRBD1. Germline values: CDR1 SGHTA, CDR2 FQGTGA. The CDR3 spans 13 residues. J gave up 7 bases and V 4 bases, and 4 bases lay outside the gene matches.

This clone was seen a handful of times. The rearrangement joins TRBV29-1 to TRBJ2-7; 9 bases match TRBD1. The V and J ends lost 3 bases and 12 bases, in that order; junction bases with no gene match: 6. Germline V CDR1 and CDR2: SQVTM, ANQGSEA. The CDR3 is made up of 11 amino acids. CDR3 amino acids: CSVDQGTGPYF. The CDR3 DNA sequence: TGCAGCGTTGATCAGGGGACAGGGCCGTACTTC.

V gene TRBV7-2 combines with J gene TRBJ2-3; 7 nucleotides align to TRBD2. V shed 2 bases and J 0 bases; nucleotides not matched to a gene: 8. The germline V gene has CDR1 SGHTA and CDR2 FQGNSA. The CDR3 spans 17 residues. The CDR3 is CASSLFRLADSTDTQYF. The CDR3 DNA reads as TGTGCCAGCAGCTTATTTCGGCTAGCGGATAGCACAGATACGCAGTATTTT.

The chain couples TRBV2 to TRBJ1-5, with a possible D match to TRBD1 (5 bases). CDR1 is SNHLY and CDR2 is FYNNEI in the germline V gene. This CDR3 contains 14 residues. V lost 4 bases and J 2 bases, leaving 9 bases between the germline ends. The CDR3 here is CASSVQGRNQPQHF. CDR3 bases: TGTGCCAGCAGTGTGCAGGGACGCAATCAGCCCCAGCATTTT.

V and J are TRBV4-2 and TRBJ1-4, with D hard to call. Between the trimmed V and J ends, which lost 4 bases and 8 bases, there was a span of 11 bases. Germline V gene data show CDR1 as LGHNA and CDR2 as YNFKEQ. The CDR3 covers 13 residues. The CDR3 bases are TGTGCCAGCAGCCCCCAATCCGGCGAAAAACTGTTTTTT. This gives the protein CASSPQSGEKLFF.

The V and J genes are TRBV10-3 and TRBJ1-1; 8 nucleotides align to TRBD1. The germline gives CDR1 ENHRY, CDR2 SYGVKD. V was pared by 0 bases and J by 5 bases, with 5 bases of the junction left unmatched. CDR3 length: 15 residues. This CDR3 is CAISESNRGGTEAFF. The CDR3 nucleotides read TGTGCCATCAGTGAGTCGAACAGGGGGGGGACTGAAGCTTTCTTT.

This chain uses TRBV9 with TRBJ1-5; 7 positions agree with TRBD1. The CDR3 runs to 16 residues. Losses at the gene ends were 7 bases for V and 0 bases for J; bases not matched to a gene: 10. CDR1 is SGDLS and CDR2 is YYNGEE in the germline V gene. This chain's CDR3 is CASVGDSEYSNQPQHF. CDR3 nucleotides: TGTGCCAGCGTCGGGGACAGCGAATATAGCAATCAGCCCCAGCATTTT.

V and J are TRBV27 and TRBJ1-2, with D possibly being TRBD1 (5 bases). Germline V lookup: CDR1 MNHEY, CDR2 SMNVEV (reference sequence). The CDR3 is made up of 14 amino acids. Deletions cut 5 bases from V and 3 bases from J, with 13 bases between. Here the CDR3 reads CASSPGWGDYGYTF. The CDR3 DNA reads TGTGCCAGCAGTCCAGGGTGGGGTGACTATGGCTACACCTTC.

The genes are TRBV6-4 and TRBJ1-2; the D gene is possibly TRBD1 (5 bases). The V gene lost 5 bases and the J gene lost 7 bases, with 8 bases spanning the gap. Per germline, CDR1 MRHNA and CDR2 SNTAGT. The CDR3 sequence is 11 residues long. CDR3 sequence (DNA): TGTGCCAGCAGTTCCGGGGGTGGCTACACCTTC. Translation gives CASSSGGGYTF.

This clone was counted a few times. The genes are TRBV5-1 and TRBJ1-4; unclear D gene. The V end was cut by 2 bases, the J end by 0 bases, with 14 bases between. This CDR3 spans 17 amino acids. The V gene's germline CDR1 is SGHRS and CDR2 YFSETQ. This CDR3 is CASSLRSPGATNEKLFF. The CDR3 DNA follows: TGCGCCAGCAGCTTAAGGTCTCCTGGGGCAACTAATGAAAAACTGTTTTTT.